This T cell receptor beta chain emerged from a study of response to subunit inactivated influenza vaccine. This clonotype was seen a handful of times. Antigen specificity is unknown. Using its own MiXCR run on the RT-PCR reads, TCRdb lists one record per CDR3 protein. The profile shows 500,000 to 550,000 distinct CDR3 sequences, around 8% of them singletons. Regarding the study as a whole: Authors suggested each seasonal influenza vaccination recruits few new T cells.

V shed 1 base and J 4 bases; nucleotides not matched to a gene: 9. Germline loops: CDR1 SGHKS, CDR2 YYEKEE (reference sequence). CDR3 size: 17 residues. The sample here was PBMCs from blood, taken around 25 months after vaccination. This receptor was taken from a man between 50 and 69 years old who received an inactivated influenza vaccine. The chain links TRBV5-5 to TRBJ2-2; TRBD1 agrees at 8 bases. The DNA of the CDR3 is TGTGCCAGCAGCTTGTGGCCGGACAGGGTATCCACCGGGGAGCTGTTTTTT. This sequence encodes CASSLWPDRVSTGELFF.